This paragraph reports one T cell receptor (beta chain). These data originate in a study of radiotherapy plus CTLA-4 blockade in lung cancer. The length of the CDR3 is 19 residues. The V end lost 3 bases, the J end lost 0 bases, and 22 bases lay between the germline ends. The V gene's germline CDR1 is SGDLS and CDR2 YYNGEE. Generated by immunoSEQ multiplex PCR, the TCRdb table keeps only in-frame clones and is missing some. In the table there are tens of thousands of clones, around 82% of which are singletons. This TCR derives from a human donor with non-small cell lung cancer who had a complete response to radiotherapy plus ipilimumab. The chain is built from TRBV9 and TRBJ1-3, with a weak D call TRBD1 (6 bases). This material consisted of peripheral blood, taken from a patient treated with radiotherapy plus ipilimumab. The CDR3 nucleotides read TGTGCCAGCAGCGGCAGGGGTGGACTCCAGACCACCTCTGGAAACACCATATATTTT. Translated, it gives CASSGRGGLQTTSGNTIYF.